What follows are 13 T cell receptor beta chains derived from one specimen sequenced in a study of response to subunit inactivated influenza vaccine. TCRdb fed the RT-PCR reads into MiXCR, producing one record per CDR3 protein. The table has under 550,000 distinct CDR3 sequences, around 7.9% seen once; the top ten hold around 13%. This sample comprised PBMCs from blood, obtained around 25 months after vaccination. Every receptor here comes from a man aged 50-75 years who received an inactivated influenza vaccine.

This clonotype turned up a few times. The chain joins TRBV18 to TRBJ2-1, with D unclear. In germline, CDR1 is KGHSH, CDR2 LQKENI. The CDR3 sequence is 15 residues long. The ends were cut back, 5 bases at V and 6 bases at J, with 17 bases in the middle. The CDR3 nucleotides read TGTGCCAGCTCAACTGGGGTATTGTCATCCAATGAGCAGTTCTTC. It yields the protein CASSTGVLSSNEQFF.

The V call is TRBV6-1, the J call TRBJ1-1; no clear D gene. V was cut by 3 bases and J by 7 bases, with 6 bases left in between. The CDR3 covers 11 residues. CDR1 and CDR2 from the germline V gene are MNHNS and SASEGT. CDR3 sequence (DNA): TGTGCCAGCAGTGAGGTTGATGAAGCTTTCTTT. Translated: CASSEVDEAFF.

A word on this clonotype: Being one base from a much bigger clone, this may be a read error. The V call is TRBV7-2, the J call TRBJ2-1; tentatively, D is TRBD1 (5 bases). Germline-derived CDR1 and CDR2 are SGHTA and FQGNSA. CDR3 length: 13 residues. V dropped 1 base and J dropped 11 bases, with 12 bases sitting between them. The CDR3 spells CASSLGTQSKQFF. In DNA form, the CDR3 reads TGTGCCAGCAGCTTAGGGACACAAAGTAAGCAGTTCTTC.

Ten or more counts support this clonotype. This chain joins TRBV12-3 or TRBV12-4 and TRBJ1-1, with a weak D call TRBD1 (5 bases). The CDR3 has 12 amino acids. V dropped 1 base and J dropped 9 bases, with 9 bases sitting between them. CDR3 sequence (DNA): TGTGCCAGCAGTTTAGTAAGGGGCAAAGCTTTCTTT. Its translation: CASSLVRGKAFF.

This clonotype was found a few times. The rearrangement links TRBV4-3 to TRBJ2-5; D is tentatively TRBD1 or TRBD2 (5 bases each). Trimming took off 0 bases at V and 4 bases at J, with 12 bases between the two ends. Germline CDR1 reads LGHNA; CDR2 reads YSLEER. This CDR3 has 15 amino acids. The CDR3 nucleotides are TGCGCCAGCAGCCAAGACCCGGGGCAAGGAGAGACCCAGTACTTC. It encodes CASSQDPGQGETQYF.

This clonotype was picked up many times. J is TRBJ2-3 and V is TRBV28; D unclear. From germline, CDR1 is MDHEN and CDR2 SYDVKM. The CDR3 spans 11 residues. The ends were cut back, 8 bases at V and 4 bases at J, with 7 bases in the middle. The CDR3 nucleotides are TGTGCCAGCGGCACATCAGATACGCAGTATTTT. Protein sequence: CASGTSDTQYF.

This clonotype was found many times. J is TRBJ2-1 and V is TRBV4-3; 11 bases match TRBD2. The CDR3 loop spans 16 amino acids. Germline values: CDR1 LGHNA, CDR2 YSLEER. V shed 4 bases, J shed 4 bases, and the junction held 6 bases outside the gene matches. The CDR3 here is CASSRGTSGDYNEQFF. CDR3 in DNA: TGCGCCAGCAGCCGCGGGACTAGCGGAGATTACAATGAGCAGTTCTTC.

V and J are TRBV7-6 and TRBJ2-1, with D perhaps given as TRBD1 or TRBD2 (5 bases each). The V and J ends lost 4 bases and 1 base respectively, with 14 bases between them. Germline CDR1 is SGHVS and CDR2 is FNYEAQ. The length of the CDR3 is 16 residues. The CDR3 region has the DNA TGTGCCAGCAGCTCCCGAGGGACGCTATCCTACAATGAGCAGTTCTTC. Its protein is CASSSRGTLSYNEQFF.

The V call is TRBV20-1, the J call TRBJ2-3; possibly TRBD1 or TRBD2 for D (5 bases each). The germline V and J ends were trimmed by 5 bases and 2 bases, with 14 bases remaining between them. CDR3 length equals 14 residues. Per germline, CDR1 DFQATT and CDR2 SNEGSKA (reference sequence). In DNA, the CDR3 is TGCAGTGCTGTGGGGGTCCTCCTCACAGATACGCAGTATTTT. Translation: CSAVGVLLTDTQYF.

The chain uses TRBV7-9 and TRBJ1-3, with D uncertain. The germline V gene has CDR1 SEHNR and CDR2 FQNEAQ (reference sequence). The V end was cut by 1 base, the J end by 1 base, with 5 bases between. The CDR3 loop spans 14 amino acids. CDR3 loop: CASSLVDSGNTIYF. The CDR3 DNA is TGTGCCAGCAGCTTAGTGGATTCTGGAAACACCATATATTTT.

This clonotype has at least ten counts. J is TRBJ2-1 and V is TRBV15; 14 nucleotides match TRBD2. Germline CDR1 and CDR2: LNHNV and YYDKDF (reference sequence). This CDR3 has 17 residues. J was trimmed by 6 bases and V by 1 base; bases with no gene match: 5. The CDR3 DNA sequence: TGTGCCACCAGCAGAGGACTAGCGGGGGGGATCCCCAATGAGCAGTTCTTC. Its protein product is CATSRGLAGGIPNEQFF.

This clonotype was seen a handful of times. The V and J genes are TRBV6-2 or TRBV6-3 and TRBJ2-7; 10 positions agree with TRBD1. V shed 2 bases and J 6 bases; nucleotides not matched to a gene: 10. Germline loops: CDR1 MNHEY, CDR2 SVGEGT. CDR3 length equals 16 residues. CDR3 coding DNA: TGTGCCAGCAGTTACCCATACCCCGGGGACAGGGGCGAGCAGTACTTC. Translating it yields CASSYPYPGDRGEQYF.

The V call is TRBV6-2 or TRBV6-3, the J call TRBJ1-6; D is possibly TRBD1 (5 bases). Germline V CDR1 and CDR2: MNHEY, SVGEGT. Trimming pared 4 bases from V and 15 bases from J, leaving 16 bases between. This CDR3 is built from 13 residues. Here the CDR3 reads CASSSRTNWVLHF. The DNA for the CDR3 is TGTGCCAGCAGTTCTCGGACAAACTGGGTCCTCCACTTT.